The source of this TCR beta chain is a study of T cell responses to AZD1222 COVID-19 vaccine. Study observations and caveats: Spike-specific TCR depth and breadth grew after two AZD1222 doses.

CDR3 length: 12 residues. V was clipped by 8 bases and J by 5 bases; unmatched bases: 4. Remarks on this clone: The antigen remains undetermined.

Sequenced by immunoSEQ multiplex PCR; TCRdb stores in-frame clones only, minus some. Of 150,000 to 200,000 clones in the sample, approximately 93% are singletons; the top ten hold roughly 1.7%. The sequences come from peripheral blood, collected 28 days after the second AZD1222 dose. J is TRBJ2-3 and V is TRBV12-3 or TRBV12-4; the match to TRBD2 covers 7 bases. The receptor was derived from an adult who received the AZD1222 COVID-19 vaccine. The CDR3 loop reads CASRTSRDTQYF. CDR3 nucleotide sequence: TGTGCCAGCCGGACTAGTCGAGATACGCAGTATTTT.